Below, one T cell receptor beta chain is given with its context. This clone was recorded only once. It lacks a known antigen. Base qualities are not provided; no much larger clone lies one nucleotide away. The sample belongs to a study of blood T cell repertoires in COVID-19 (dated by TCRdb to the early 2020s). With respect to the entire study: The collaborator samples originated in the United States, Italy and Spain and spanned the acute and convalescent phases of COVID-19. The material from the prospective study consisted of cDNA or gDNA derived from T cells, B-cell-depleted T cells, or PBMCs. The dataset comprised deeply sampled blood TCRbeta repertoires from subjects exposed to, actively infected with, or recovered from COVID-19. The repertoires were released in a freely available public database intended as a resource for research on the immune response to SARS-CoV-2. The samples were drawn from the first 160 participants of the ongoing ImmuneRACE study and from 950 to 1,500 subjects provided by 6 global collaborators. Sample metadata almost always included a de-identified subject ID, COVID-19 status, age in years and sex. Where available, HLA class I and class II types were taken from metadata supplied by the sample provider and were not determined by assay-based typing. The research as a whole found: The amount of clinical and demographic metadata varied by source and participant and was provided uncurated.

TCRbeta CDR3 regions were amplified from genomic DNA by means of the immunoSEQ Assay, a bias-controlled multiplex PCR. The study's processing was this. Within the assay, amplification of reference gene primers was used to estimate how many nucleated cells each sample contained. To quantify the absolute abundance of each unique TCRbeta CDR3 rearrangement, sequence reads were collapsed and filtered. For each sample, productive Simpson clonality was calculated as the square root of Simpson's diversity index over productive rearrangements. This immuneACCESS table, as held by TCRdb, lists in-frame sequences with V and J called but not all clones. Of the missing ones, under half trace to an unresolved V gene in checked studies; the others have no known cause. That table furnishes V, J and clone size, whereas the DNA furnished D and trimming. Within this sample are more than 200,000 clones, with 85% to 90% of them counted one time only. 2% to 3% of the sample is taken by the ten largest.

The germline V and J ends show losses of 0 bases and 3 bases respectively, and no gene match explains 2 bases of the junction. According to the germline V gene, CDR1 reads MDHEN and CDR2 reads SYDVKM. The CDR3 contains 16 residues, cysteine and phenylalanine counted. Just CDR3 DNA is preserved here, 48 bases in frame from base 1. One collaborating source in Seattle enrolled patients while the patients were actively infected and followed the patients over time throughout the course of disease. The collaborating institutions used their own protocols to collect whole blood in K2EDTA tubes. For TCRbeta analysis, collaborator samples were shipped as frozen whole blood, as isolated PBMCs, or as DNA extracted from either sample type.

Material for sequencing was peripheral blood. The chain links TRBV28 with TRBJ2-7; a stretch of 13 junction bases matches TRBD2. This TCR derives from a young man with COVID-19, enrolled during active disease. Here is the DNA: TGTGCCAGCAGTTTATGGGGGACTAGCGGGAACTACGAGCAGTACTTC. Translation gives CASSLWGTSGNYEQYF.